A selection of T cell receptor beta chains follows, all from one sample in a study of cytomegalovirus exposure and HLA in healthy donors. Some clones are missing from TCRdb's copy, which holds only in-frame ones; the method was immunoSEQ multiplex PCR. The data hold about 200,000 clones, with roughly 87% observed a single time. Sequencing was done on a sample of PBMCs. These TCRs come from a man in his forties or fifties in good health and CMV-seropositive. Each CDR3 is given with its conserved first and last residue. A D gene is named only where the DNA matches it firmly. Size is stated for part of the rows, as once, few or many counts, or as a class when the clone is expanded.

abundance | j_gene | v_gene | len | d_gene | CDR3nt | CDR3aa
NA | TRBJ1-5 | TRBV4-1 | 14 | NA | TGCGCCAGCAGCCAAGTGGGCCAGGGCGGGCCCCAGCATTTT | CASSQVGQGGPQHF
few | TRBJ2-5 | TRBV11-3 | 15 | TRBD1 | TGTGCCAGCAGCCCAGGGGACAGGAACCAAGAGACCCAGTACTTC | CASSPGDRNQETQYF
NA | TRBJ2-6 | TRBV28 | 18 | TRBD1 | TGTGCCAGCAGTCCCCGACAGGGCAAAGAGTCTGGGGCCAACGTCCTGACTTTC | CASSPRQGKESGANVLTF
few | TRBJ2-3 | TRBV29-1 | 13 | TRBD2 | TGCAGCGTTGCCGGGAGGGCCACAGATACGCAGTATTTT | CSVAGRATDTQYF
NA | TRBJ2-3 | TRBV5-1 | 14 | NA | TGCGCCAGCAGCCGCCCCGAGGACACAGATACGCAGTATTTT | CASSRPEDTDTQYF
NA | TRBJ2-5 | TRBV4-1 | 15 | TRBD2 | TGCGCCAGCAGCCAACTTGGCGGGAGAACACCCGGGCAGTACTTC | CASSQLGGRTPGQYF
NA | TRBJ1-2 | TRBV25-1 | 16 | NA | TGTGCCAGCAGCCTGGGTGGACAATCCGATTGGAAGGGCTACACCTTC | CASSLGGQSDWKGYTF
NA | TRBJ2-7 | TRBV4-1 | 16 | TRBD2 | TGCGCCAGCAGCCAGGCTACTAGCGGACCGTTCTACGAGCAGTACTTC | CASSQATSGPFYEQYF
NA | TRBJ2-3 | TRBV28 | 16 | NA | TGTGCCAGCCTACCCGGGGCAGCCGGGAGAACAGATACGCAGTATTTT | CASLPGAAGRTDTQYF
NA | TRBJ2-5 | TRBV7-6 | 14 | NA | TGTGCCAGCAGCTTAGAGGGACTGGGGGAAACCCAGTACTTC | CASSLEGLGETQYF
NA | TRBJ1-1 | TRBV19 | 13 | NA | TGTGCCAGTAGTATTACAGGGTGGACTGAAGCTTTCTTT | CASSITGWTEAFF
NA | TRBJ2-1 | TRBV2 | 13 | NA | TGTGCCACCCCGCGAAGCGCCTACAATGAGCAGTTCTTC | CATPRSAYNEQFF
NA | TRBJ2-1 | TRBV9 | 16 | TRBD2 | TGTGCCAGCAGCGTAGAGGGGGGACTAGCTTACAATGAGCAGTTCTTC | CASSVEGGLAYNEQFF
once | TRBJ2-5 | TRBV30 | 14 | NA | TGTGCCTGGAGTGTCCTAGCGCGCCCAGAGACCCAGTACTTC | CAWSVLARPETQYF
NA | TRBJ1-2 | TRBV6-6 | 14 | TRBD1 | TGTGCCAGCAGGAGGGACAGCGCGAACTATGGCTACACCTTC | CASRRDSANYGYTF
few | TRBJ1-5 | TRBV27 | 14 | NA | TGTGCCAGCAGTTTAAGGGGCAGCAATCAGCCCCAGCATTTT | CASSLRGSNQPQHF
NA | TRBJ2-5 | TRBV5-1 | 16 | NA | TGCGCCAGCAGCTTGGCCAGGGCGGTCCTCCAAGAGACCCAGTACTTC | CASSLARAVLQETQYF
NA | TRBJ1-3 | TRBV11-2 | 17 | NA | TGTGCCAGCAGCTCGATCAGGGGCGGGGGTTCTGGAAACACCATATATTTT | CASSSIRGGGSGNTIYF
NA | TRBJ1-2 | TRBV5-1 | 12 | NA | TGCGCCAGCAGAGACAGCACCTATGGCTACACCTTC | CASRDSTYGYTF
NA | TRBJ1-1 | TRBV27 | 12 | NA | TGTGCCAGCAGTATAAGGGGAGGTGAAGCTTTCTTT | CASSIRGGEAFF
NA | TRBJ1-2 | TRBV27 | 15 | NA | TGTGCCAGCAGTTCGCCAGGGGAGGGGAACTATGGCTACACCTTC | CASSSPGEGNYGYTF
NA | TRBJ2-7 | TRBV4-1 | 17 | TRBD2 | TGCGCCAGCAGCCAACCTAGCGGAGCGAACTTATACTACGAGCAGTACTTC | CASSQPSGANLYYEQYF